Shown below are 16 T cell receptor beta chains from a single sample sequenced in a study of circulating tumor DNA in untreated peripheral T-cell lymphoma. Measured with immunoSEQ multiplex PCR; TCRdb has only the in-frame clones, and not every one. This repertoire shows about 6,600 clones, approximately 62% found once; its top ten account for approximately 60%. The sample comprised tumor tissue. All receptors come from a human donor with peripheral T-cell lymphoma.

V usage is TRBV6-8 and J usage is TRBJ2-5, with 9 bases matching TRBD2. The CDR3 totals 15 residues. Trimming cost V 9 bases and J 7 bases; bases outside gene matches: 15. From germline, CDR1 is MNHGY and CDR2 SAAAGT. CDR3 sequence reads: CASRRAGGPPGTQYF. In DNA form, the CDR3 reads TGTGCCAGTAGGAGGGCGGGAGGGCCTCCAGGGACCCAGTACTTC.

The V call is TRBV19, the J call TRBJ2-6, with no clear D. With 4 bases removed from V and 0 bases from J, the gap between germline ends came to 7 bases. CDR3 length equals 15 residues. The germline V gene has CDR1 LNHDA and CDR2 SQIVND (reference sequence). The CDR3 loop is CASSKISSGANVLTF. Written as DNA, the CDR3 is TGTGCCAGTAGTAAAATCAGCTCTGGGGCCAACGTCCTGACTTTC.

The genes are TRBV6-8 and TRBJ1-6; 10 bases are a match to TRBD1. The CDR3 runs 15 residues. Germline CDR1 is MNHGY and CDR2 is SAAAGT. J was trimmed by 10 bases and V by 4 bases; bases with no gene match: 7. The CDR3 DNA sequence: TGTGCCAGCAGTTGGACAGGGGGGCTTCGATCACCCCTCCACTTT. This gives the protein CASSWTGGLRSPLHF.

The CDR3 protein is CAWADGDNQPQHF. CDR3 bases: TGTGCCTGGGCGGACGGGGACAATCAGCCCCAGCATTTT. The chain employs TRBV30 and TRBJ1-5; D unresolved. The CDR3 totals 13 residues. Per germline, CDR1 GTSNPN and CDR2 SVGIG (reference sequence). V lost 5 bases to trimming and J lost 3 bases, with 11 bases between them.

This chain links TRBV11-3 with TRBJ2-7; 8 nucleotides match TRBD1. This CDR3 contains 16 residues. Per the germline V gene, CDR1 is SGHNT and CDR2 is YENEEA. V lost 4 bases and J lost 1; bases outside the gene matches: 9. The CDR3 bases are TGTGCCAGCAGCTCCCTCCGGGACAGGAATTCCTACGAGCAGTACTTC. This sequence encodes CASSSLRDRNSYEQYF.

This chain uses TRBV11-3 with TRBJ2-3; 9 bases are shared with TRBD2. There are 15 residues in the CDR3. The germline V gene encodes CDR1 SGHNT and CDR2 YENEEA. After removal of 3 bases from V and 4 bases from J, the junction contained 5 bases not matched to a gene. DNA of the CDR3: TGTGCCAGCAGCTTGGGACTAGCCGCGCCAGATACGCAGTATTTT. Its translation is CASSLGLAAPDTQYF.

The chain employs TRBV28 and TRBJ2-7; D remains unclear. The germline gives CDR1 MDHEN, CDR2 SYDVKM. V gave up 5 bases and J gave up 3 bases, with 8 bases separating them. The CDR3 sequence is 12 residues long. Here the CDR3 DNA reads TGTGCCAGCAGTCGGTTTAGCTACGAGCAGTACTTC. Translating it yields CASSRFSYEQYF.

This clone was found a few times. The chain joins TRBV14 to TRBJ2-1; D gene ambiguous. The germline gives CDR1 SGHDN, CDR2 FVKESK. CDR3 length: 14 residues. V was cut by 5 bases and J by 0 bases, with 8 bases left in between. CDR3 in DNA: TGTGCCAGCAGCTCGTGGGGCTCCTACAATGAGCAGTTCTTC. This translates into CASSSWGSYNEQFF.

The chain employs TRBV6-8 and TRBJ1-5; D is uncertain. This CDR3 is 13 amino acids long. V was pared by 1 base and J by 4 bases, with 5 bases between. The germline gives CDR1 MNHGY, CDR2 SAAAGT. CDR3: CASSYWVNQPQHF. CDR3 DNA: TGTGCCAGCAGTTACTGGGTAAATCAGCCCCAGCATTTT.

This clone was recorded a few times. V is TRBV25-1 and J is TRBJ2-1, with D tentatively TRBD1 (6 bases). Trimming removed 4 bases at V and 5 bases at J, with 21 bases between. There are 17 residues in the CDR3. The V gene's germline CDR1 is MGHDK and CDR2 SYGVNS. The CDR3 spells CASSGQGRDQPDNEQFF. CDR3 nucleotide sequence: TGTGCCAGCAGTGGCCAGGGGCGAGATCAGCCCGACAATGAGCAGTTCTTC.

This clone was picked up a small number of times. The chain combines TRBV19 with TRBJ1-2, with 9 positions matching TRBD1. Germline V lookup: CDR1 LNHDA, CDR2 SQIVND (reference sequence). V lost 0 bases and J lost 3; bases outside the gene matches: 8. CDR3 size: 17 residues. DNA for the CDR3: TGTGCCAGTAGTATAGATCTGGGGACAGGGACCTACTATGGCTACACCTTC. Its translation: CASSIDLGTGTYYGYTF.

The genes are TRBV15 and TRBJ1-3; D not certain. The length of the CDR3 is 15 residues. The ends were cut back, 0 bases at V and 2 bases at J, with 8 bases in the middle. Per germline, CDR1 LNHNV and CDR2 YYDKDF (reference sequence). As DNA, the CDR3 is TGTGCCACCAGCAGAGAAGCACACCCTGGAAACACCATATATTTT. Its translation is CATSREAHPGNTIYF. Together with reference TRBV15 and TRBJ1-3, the CDR3 gives the full variable domain: DAMVIQNPRYQVTQFGKPVTLSCSQTLNHNVMYWYQQKSSQAPKLLFHYYDKDFNNEADTPDNFQSRRPNTSFCFLDIRSPGLGDTAMYLCATSREAHPGNTIYFGEGSWLTVV.

The rearrangement uses TRBV6-4 and TRBJ2-7; no clear D gene. CDR1 and CDR2 (germline): MRHNA, SNTAGT. Trimming removed 6 bases from V and 4 bases from J, with 7 bases in between. This CDR3 has 11 residues. The DNA of the CDR3 is TGTGCCAGCAGAACCCATTACGAGCAGTACTTC. Translated: CASRTHYEQYF.

This rearrangement joins TRBV19 to TRBJ1-4; D is undetermined. The ends were cut back, 10 bases at V and 2 bases at J, with 14 bases in the middle. This CDR3 comprises 14 residues. Germline CDR1 is LNHDA and CDR2 is SQIVND (reference sequence). The CDR3 loop reads CATTPADTNEKLFF. The DNA for the CDR3 is TGTGCCACTACACCGGCAGACACTAATGAAAAACTGTTTTTT.

This clone counts as medium-sized. V and J are TRBV16 and TRBJ1-4, with D tentatively TRBD1 (6 bases). Trimming shortened V by 5 bases and J by 2 bases, and 18 bases separated the two germline ends. The germline V gene encodes CDR1 KGHSY and CDR2 FQNENV. This CDR3 is 17 amino acids long. CDR3 sequence: CASSIEPPGATNEKLFF. Written as DNA, the CDR3 is TGTGCCAGCAGCATCGAACCTCCAGGGGCCACTAATGAAAAACTGTTTTTT.

The rearrangement uses TRBV5-1 and TRBJ1-1; 8 bases match TRBD1. Germline V gene data show CDR1 as SGHRS and CDR2 as YFSETQ. J lost 2 bases, V lost 5 bases, and 5 bases had no gene match. The CDR3 covers 14 residues. This CDR3 reads CASRVQGANTEAFF. The DNA for the CDR3 is TGCGCCAGCAGGGTCCAGGGGGCAAACACTGAAGCTTTCTTT.